This T cell receptor (beta chain) originates from a study of patients and donors after allogeneic stem cell transplantation. With 11 bases removed from V and 7 bases from J, the gap between germline ends came to 15 bases. Per the germline V gene, CDR1 is ENHRY and CDR2 is SYGVKD. This CDR3 region has 11 residues. TCRdb ran MiXCR on the RT-PCR reads and lists one entry per CDR3 protein. The sample gives about 57,000 distinct CDR3 sequences, 13% of which show up once; around 30% is in the top ten. Sequenced sample: blood, either unsorted or a sorted T cell fraction (not recorded which). The chain carries TRBV10-3 and TRBJ2-7; the D gene is possibly TRBD1 (6 bases). This TCR was sampled from a human donor who was either an allogeneic HSCT recipient or a stem cell or donor lymphocyte infusion donor (not recorded which). It is not recorded whose cells these are; they may come from a transplant donor. This chain's CDR3 is CAVSQGEEQYF. The CDR3 coding sequence is TGTGCCGTTTCACAGGGAGAGGAGCAGTACTTC.